The entry below gives a single T cell receptor (beta chain) sequence along with its context. Trimming cost V 1 base and J 2 bases; bases outside gene matches: 2. This CDR3 has 17 residues. Germline loops: CDR1 LGHDT, CDR2 YNNKEL (reference sequence). This sample was included in a study of blood T cells in healthy people across ages. Alongside a J-beta primer mix, a sample-barcoded 5' primer served in a second PCR lasting about 7 to 12 cycles. MiXCR, applied by TCRdb to the 5' RACE reads, yields one record per CDR3 protein. The table has 380,000 or so distinct CDR3 sequences, approximately 51% seen once.

Specimen: blood. The TCR sequence derives from a man between 60 and 75 years old in good health. The chain recombines TRBV3-1 with TRBJ2-5, with 15 bases identical to TRBD2. The CDR3 DNA follows: TGTGCCAGCAGCCAAGGCGGACTAGCGGGGGGGCAAGAGACCCAGTACTTC. Its translation: CASSQGGLAGGQETQYF.